The entry below describes one TCR beta chain. Clones were read by immunoSEQ multiplex PCR, and TCRdb kept only the in-frame ones, dropping some. The repertoire consists of roughly 190,000 clones, with 80% to 85% occurring once and the leading ten covering about 14%. The data were taken from a study of blood T cell repertoires in COVID-19. The sample consisted of peripheral blood. This sequence was found in an older woman with COVID-19, enrolled during active disease.

Here the CDR3 DNA reads TGTGCCAGCAGCTTGGCCGCCGGGACTAGCGGGATGTACGAGCAGTTCTTC. Its translation is CASSLAAGTSGMYEQFF. V and J are TRBV5-5 and TRBJ2-1; 13 bases are a match to TRBD2. V lost 0 bases, J lost 10 bases, and 10 bases stayed unmatched. Germline loops: CDR1 SGHKS, CDR2 YYEKEE (reference sequence). The CDR3 runs to 17 residues.